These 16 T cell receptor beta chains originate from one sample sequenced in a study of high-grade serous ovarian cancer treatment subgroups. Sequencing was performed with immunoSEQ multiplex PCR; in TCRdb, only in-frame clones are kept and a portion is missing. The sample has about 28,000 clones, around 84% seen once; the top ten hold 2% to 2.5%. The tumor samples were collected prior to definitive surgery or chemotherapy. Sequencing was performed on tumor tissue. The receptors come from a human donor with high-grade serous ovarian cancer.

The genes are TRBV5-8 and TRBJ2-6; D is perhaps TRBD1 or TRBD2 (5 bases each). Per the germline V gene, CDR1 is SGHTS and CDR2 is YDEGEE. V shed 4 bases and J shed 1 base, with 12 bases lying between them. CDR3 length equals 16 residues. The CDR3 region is CASSRGDGSGANVLTF. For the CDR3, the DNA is TGTGCCAGCAGCAGAGGGGATGGGTCTGGGGCCAACGTCCTGACTTTC.

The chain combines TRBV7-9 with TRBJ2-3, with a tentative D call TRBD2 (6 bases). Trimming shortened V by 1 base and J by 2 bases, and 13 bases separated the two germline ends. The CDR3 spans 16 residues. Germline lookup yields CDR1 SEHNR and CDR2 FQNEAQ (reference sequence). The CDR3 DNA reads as TGTGCCAGCAGCTTAGGGGGTCCGGGAGTCACAGATACGCAGTATTTT. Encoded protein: CASSLGGPGVTDTQYF.

The CDR3 DNA sequence: TGCGCCAGCAGTCCTGCCGGGGCCAATCAGCCCCAGCATTTT. It specifies CASSPAGANQPQHF. The V call is TRBV10-1, the J call TRBJ1-5; maybe TRBD1 (5 bases). Germline V CDR1 and CDR2: WNHNN, SYGVQD (reference sequence). CDR3 length: 14 amino acids. Trimming pared 5 bases from V and 3 bases from J, leaving 11 bases between.

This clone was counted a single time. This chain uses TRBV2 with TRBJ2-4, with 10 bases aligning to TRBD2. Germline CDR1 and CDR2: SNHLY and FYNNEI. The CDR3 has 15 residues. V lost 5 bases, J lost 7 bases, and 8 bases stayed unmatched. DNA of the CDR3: TGTGCCAGCAGTTCTTTAGCGGGAGGATCGAACATTCAGTACTTC. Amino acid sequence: CASSSLAGGSNIQYF.

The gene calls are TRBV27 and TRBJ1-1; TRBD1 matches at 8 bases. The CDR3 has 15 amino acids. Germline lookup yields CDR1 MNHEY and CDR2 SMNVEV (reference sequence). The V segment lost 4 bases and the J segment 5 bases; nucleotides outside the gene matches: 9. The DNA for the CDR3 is TGTGCCAGCAGTTCGCAGGGGGCGGTGTCGACTGAAGCTTTCTTT. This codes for CASSSQGAVSTEAFF.

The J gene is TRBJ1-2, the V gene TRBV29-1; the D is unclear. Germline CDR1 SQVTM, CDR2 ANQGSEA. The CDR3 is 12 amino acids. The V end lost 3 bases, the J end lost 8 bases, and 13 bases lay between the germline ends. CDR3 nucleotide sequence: TGCAGCGTTGACTGGAGGGAAGGAGGCTACACCTTC. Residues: CSVDWREGGYTF.

In DNA form, the CDR3 reads TGTGCCAGCCGAGCGGGGACTAGCACTTACGAGCAGTACTTC. Amino acid sequence: CASRAGTSTYEQYF. The chain uses TRBV6-5 and TRBJ2-7; 9 positions agree with TRBD2. CDR1 MNHEY and CDR2 SVGAGI come from the germline V gene. V was clipped by 8 bases and J by 4 bases; unmatched bases: 9. The CDR3 length is 14 residues.

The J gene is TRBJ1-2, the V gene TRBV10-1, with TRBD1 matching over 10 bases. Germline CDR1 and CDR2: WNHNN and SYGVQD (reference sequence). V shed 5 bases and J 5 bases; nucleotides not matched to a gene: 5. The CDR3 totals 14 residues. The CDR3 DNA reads TGCGCCAGCAGTCCGGGACAGGGGCTTTATGGCTACACCTTC. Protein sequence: CASSPGQGLYGYTF.

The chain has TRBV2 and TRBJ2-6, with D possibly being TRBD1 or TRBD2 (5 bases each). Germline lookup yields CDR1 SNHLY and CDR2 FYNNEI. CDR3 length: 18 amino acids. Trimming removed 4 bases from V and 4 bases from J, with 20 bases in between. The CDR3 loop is CASSVGNPGALGANVLTF. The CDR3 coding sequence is TGTGCCAGCAGTGTTGGTAATCCCGGGGCGCTCGGGGCCAACGTCCTGACTTTC.

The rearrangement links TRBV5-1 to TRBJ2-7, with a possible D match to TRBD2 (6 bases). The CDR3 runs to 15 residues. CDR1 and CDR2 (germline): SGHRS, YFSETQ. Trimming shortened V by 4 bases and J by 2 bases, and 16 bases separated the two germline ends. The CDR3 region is CASSMDVRRAYEQYF. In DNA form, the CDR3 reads TGCGCCAGCAGCATGGACGTGAGGAGGGCCTACGAGCAGTACTTC.

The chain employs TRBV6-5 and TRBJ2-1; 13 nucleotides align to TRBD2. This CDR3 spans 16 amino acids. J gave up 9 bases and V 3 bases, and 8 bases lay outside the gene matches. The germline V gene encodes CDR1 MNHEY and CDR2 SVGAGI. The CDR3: CASSYWTSGSLTEQFF. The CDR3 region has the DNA TGTGCCAGCAGTTATTGGACTAGCGGGAGTCTTACTGAGCAGTTCTTC.

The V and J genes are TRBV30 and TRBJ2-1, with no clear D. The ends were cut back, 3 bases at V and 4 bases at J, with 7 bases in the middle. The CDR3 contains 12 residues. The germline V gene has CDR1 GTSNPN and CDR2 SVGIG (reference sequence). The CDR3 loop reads CAWRLDYNEQFF. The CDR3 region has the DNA TGTGCCTGGAGACTGGATTACAATGAGCAGTTCTTC.

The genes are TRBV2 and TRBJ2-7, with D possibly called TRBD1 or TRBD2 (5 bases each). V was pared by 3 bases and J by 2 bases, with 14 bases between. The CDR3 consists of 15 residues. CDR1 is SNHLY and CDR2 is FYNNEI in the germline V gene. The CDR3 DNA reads TGTGCCAGCAGTGAGGAGAGGGACCGAACCTACGAGCAGTACTTC. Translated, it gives CASSEERDRTYEQYF.

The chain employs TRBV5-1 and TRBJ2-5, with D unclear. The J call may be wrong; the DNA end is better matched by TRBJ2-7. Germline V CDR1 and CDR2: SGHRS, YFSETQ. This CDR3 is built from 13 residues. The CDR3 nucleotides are TGCGCCAGCAGCTTGTTAACCTCCTACGAGCAGTACTTC. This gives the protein CASSLLTSYEQYF.

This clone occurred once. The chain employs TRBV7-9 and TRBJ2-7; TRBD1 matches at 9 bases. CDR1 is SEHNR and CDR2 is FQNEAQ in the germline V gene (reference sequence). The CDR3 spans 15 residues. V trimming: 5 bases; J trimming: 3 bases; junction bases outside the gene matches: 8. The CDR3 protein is CASSTGGTGYYEQYF. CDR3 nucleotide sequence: TGTGCCAGCAGCACTGGAGGGACAGGGTACTACGAGCAGTACTTC. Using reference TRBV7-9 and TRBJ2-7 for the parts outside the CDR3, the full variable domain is DTGVSQNPRHKITKRGQNVTFRCDPISEHNRLYWYRQTLGQGPEFLTYFQNEAQLEKSRLLSDRFSAERPKGSFSTLEIQRTEQGDSAMYLCASSTGGTGYYEQYFGPGTRLTVT.

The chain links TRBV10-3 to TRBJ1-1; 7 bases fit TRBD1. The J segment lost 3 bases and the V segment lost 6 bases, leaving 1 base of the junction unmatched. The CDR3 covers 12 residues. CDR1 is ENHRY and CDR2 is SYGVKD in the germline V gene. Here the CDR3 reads CAIRTGHTEAFF. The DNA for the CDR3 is TGTGCCATCAGGACAGGGCACACTGAAGCTTTCTTT.